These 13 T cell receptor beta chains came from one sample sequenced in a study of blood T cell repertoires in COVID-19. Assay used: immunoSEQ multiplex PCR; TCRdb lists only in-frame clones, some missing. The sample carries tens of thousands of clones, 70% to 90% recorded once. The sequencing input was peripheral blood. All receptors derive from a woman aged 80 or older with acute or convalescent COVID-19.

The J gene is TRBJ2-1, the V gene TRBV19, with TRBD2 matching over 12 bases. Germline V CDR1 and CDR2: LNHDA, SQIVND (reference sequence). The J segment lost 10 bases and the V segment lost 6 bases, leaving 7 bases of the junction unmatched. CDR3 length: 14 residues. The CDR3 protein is CASRSPSGGAEQFF. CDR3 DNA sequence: TGTGCCAGTAGATCGCCTAGCGGGGGGGCGGAGCAGTTCTTC.

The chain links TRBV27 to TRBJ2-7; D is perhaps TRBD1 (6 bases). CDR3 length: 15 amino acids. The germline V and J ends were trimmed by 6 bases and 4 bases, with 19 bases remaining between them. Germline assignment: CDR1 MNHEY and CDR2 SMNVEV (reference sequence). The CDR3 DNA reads TGTGCCAGCAGCTCCCCTTCTCAGGGGCTGTACGAGCAGTACTTC. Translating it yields CASSSPSQGLYEQYF.

Written as DNA, the CDR3 is TGTGCCAGCAGCCCCCTAAATTCACCCCTCCACTTT. Translating gives CASSPLNSPLHF. V and J are TRBV3-1 (or the pseudogene TRBV3-2) and TRBJ1-6; no clear D. The V end was cut by 4 bases, the J end by 7 bases, with 5 bases between. The CDR3 covers 12 residues. Germline V gene sequence: CDR1 LGHDT, CDR2 YNNKEL (reference sequence).

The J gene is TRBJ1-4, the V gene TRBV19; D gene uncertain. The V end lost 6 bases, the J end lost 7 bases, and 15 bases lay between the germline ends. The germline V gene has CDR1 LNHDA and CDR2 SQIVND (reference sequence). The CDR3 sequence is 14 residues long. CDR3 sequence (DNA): TGTGCCAGTAGACCACCCCGGGCGGGTGAAAAACTGTTTTTT. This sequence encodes CASRPPRAGEKLFF.

CDR3 DNA: TGCGCCAGCAGCTCCCAGGGTTTGGGAGAGACCCAGTACTTC. It is translated as CASSSQGLGETQYF. This chain links TRBV5-1 with TRBJ2-5, with D possibly TRBD1 on 5 matching bases. Trimming removed 3 bases from V and 4 bases from J, with 13 bases in between. The CDR3 has 14 residues. Germline lookup yields CDR1 SGHRS and CDR2 YFSETQ.

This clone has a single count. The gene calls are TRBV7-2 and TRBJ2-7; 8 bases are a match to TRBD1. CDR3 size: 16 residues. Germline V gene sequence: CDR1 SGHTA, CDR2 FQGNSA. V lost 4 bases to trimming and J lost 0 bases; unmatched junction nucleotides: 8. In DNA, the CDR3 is TGTGCCAGCAGCTCCTGGACAGGGCTGTTCTCCTACGAGCAGTACTTC. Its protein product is CASSSWTGLFSYEQYF.

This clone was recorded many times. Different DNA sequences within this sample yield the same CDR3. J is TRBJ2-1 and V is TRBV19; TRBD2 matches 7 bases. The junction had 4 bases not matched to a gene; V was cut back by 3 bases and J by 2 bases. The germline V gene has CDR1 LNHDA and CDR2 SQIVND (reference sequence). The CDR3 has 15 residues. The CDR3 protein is CASSITSGAYNEQFF. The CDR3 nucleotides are TGTGCCAGTAGTATTACCAGCGGGGCCTACAATGAGCAGTTCTTC.

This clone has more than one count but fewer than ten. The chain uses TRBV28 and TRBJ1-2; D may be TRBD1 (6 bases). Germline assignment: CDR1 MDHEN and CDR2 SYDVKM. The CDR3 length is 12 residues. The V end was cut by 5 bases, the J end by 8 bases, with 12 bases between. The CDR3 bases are TGTGCCAGCAGTCTAGGACAGTTCGGCTACACCTTC. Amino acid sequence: CASSLGQFGYTF.

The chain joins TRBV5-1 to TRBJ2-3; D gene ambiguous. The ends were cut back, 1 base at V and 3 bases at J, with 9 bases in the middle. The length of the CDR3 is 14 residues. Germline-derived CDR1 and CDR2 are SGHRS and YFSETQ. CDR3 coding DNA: TGCGCCAGCAGCTTGAACAGTTGGACAGATACGCAGTATTTT. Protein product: CASSLNSWTDTQYF.

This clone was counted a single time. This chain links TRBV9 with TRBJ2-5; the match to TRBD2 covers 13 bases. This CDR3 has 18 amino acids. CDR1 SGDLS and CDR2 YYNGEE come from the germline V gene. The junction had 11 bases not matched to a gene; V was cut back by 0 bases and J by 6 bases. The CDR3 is CASSVAGTSGAGGKTQYF. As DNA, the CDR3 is TGTGCCAGCAGCGTAGCTGGGACTAGCGGGGCAGGGGGAAAGACCCAGTACTTC.

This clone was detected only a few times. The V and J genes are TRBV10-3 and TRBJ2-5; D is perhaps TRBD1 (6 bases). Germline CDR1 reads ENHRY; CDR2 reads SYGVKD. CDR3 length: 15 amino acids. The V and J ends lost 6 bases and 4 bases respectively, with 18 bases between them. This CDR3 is CAISPGQGSGETQYF. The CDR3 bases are TGTGCCATCAGCCCGGGACAAGGGTCGGGAGAGACCCAGTACTTC.

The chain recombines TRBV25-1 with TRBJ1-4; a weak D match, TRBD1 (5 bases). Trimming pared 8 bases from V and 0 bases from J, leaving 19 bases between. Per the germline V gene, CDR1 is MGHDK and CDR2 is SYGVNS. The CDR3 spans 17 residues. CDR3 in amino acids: CASWGDGGPATNEKLFF. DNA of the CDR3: TGTGCCAGCTGGGGGGACGGAGGACCGGCAACTAATGAAAAACTGTTTTTT. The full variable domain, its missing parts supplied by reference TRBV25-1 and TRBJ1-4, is EADIYQTPRYLVIGTGKKITLECSQTMGHDKMYWYQQDPGMELHLIHYSYGVNSTEKGDLSSESTVSRIRTEHFPLTLESARPSHTSQYLCASWGDGGPATNEKLFFGSGTQLSVL.

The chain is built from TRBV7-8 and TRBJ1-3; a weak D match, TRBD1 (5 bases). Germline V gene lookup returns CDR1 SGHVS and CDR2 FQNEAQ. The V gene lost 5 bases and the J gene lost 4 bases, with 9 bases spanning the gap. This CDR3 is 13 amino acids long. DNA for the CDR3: TGTGCCAGCAGCCCGTGGGGCGGAAACACCATATATTTT. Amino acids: CASSPWGGNTIYF.